This TCR beta chain derives from a study of OX40 agonist ivuxolimab in advanced cancers. Overall study context: The mean age was approximately 60 years, ranging from roughly 23 to 90, with 82.7% of participants male. Having had anti-PD-1, anti-PD-L1 or anti-CTLA-4 therapy before was allowed, and around 44% had some.

Points on this clone: Its antigen is still unknown.

The CDR3 sequence is 15 residues long. V lost 6 bases to trimming and J lost 4 bases; unmatched junction nucleotides: 9. Germline lookup yields CDR1 MNHEY and CDR2 SVGAGI. Notes on the study in general: Normalized expansion of T-cell clones was also low for some nonresponders.

Data came from immunoSEQ multiplex PCR; TCRdb stores just in-frame clones and leaves some out. The sample has approximately 11,000 clones, roughly 73% seen once. It was autoimmune disease history or systemic immunosuppression that excluded patients. The V and J genes are TRBV6-5 and TRBJ2-1; 7 bases are shared with TRBD1. Sample: CD4+ or CD8+ T cells sorted from blood, taken in a trial of the OX40 agonist ivuxolimab. This clonotype was sampled from an adult with an advanced solid tumor such as melanoma, head and neck, liver or kidney cancer. The CDR3 protein is CASSAGTAFYNEQFF. In DNA form, the CDR3 reads TGTGCCAGCAGCGCCGGGACAGCGTTTTACAATGAGCAGTTCTTC.